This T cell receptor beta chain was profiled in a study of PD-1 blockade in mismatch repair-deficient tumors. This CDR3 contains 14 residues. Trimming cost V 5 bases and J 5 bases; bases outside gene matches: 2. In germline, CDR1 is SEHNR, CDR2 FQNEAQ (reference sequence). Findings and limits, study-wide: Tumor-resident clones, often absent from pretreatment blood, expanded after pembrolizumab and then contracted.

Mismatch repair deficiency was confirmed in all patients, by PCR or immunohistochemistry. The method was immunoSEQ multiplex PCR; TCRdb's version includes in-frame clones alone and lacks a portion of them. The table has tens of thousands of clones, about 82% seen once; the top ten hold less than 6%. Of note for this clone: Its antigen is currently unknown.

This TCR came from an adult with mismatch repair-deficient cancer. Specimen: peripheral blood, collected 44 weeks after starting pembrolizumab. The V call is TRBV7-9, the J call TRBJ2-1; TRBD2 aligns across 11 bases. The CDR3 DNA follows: TGTGCCAGCAGCCTACTAGCGGGAGACAATGAGCAGTTCTTC. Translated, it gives CASSLLAGDNEQFF.